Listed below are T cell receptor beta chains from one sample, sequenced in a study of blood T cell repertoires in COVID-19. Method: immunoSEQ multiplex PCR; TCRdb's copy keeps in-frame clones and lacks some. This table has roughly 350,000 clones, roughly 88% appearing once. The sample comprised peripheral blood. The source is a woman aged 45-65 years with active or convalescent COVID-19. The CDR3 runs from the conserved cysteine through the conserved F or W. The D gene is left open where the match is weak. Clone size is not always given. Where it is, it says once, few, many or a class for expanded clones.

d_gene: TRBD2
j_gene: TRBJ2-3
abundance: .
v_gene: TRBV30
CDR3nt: TGTGCCTGGAGTTTTTGGGGGTTAGCGGGAGGGCCGGGGGTTACGCAGTATTTT
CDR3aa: CAWSFWGLAGGPGVTQYF

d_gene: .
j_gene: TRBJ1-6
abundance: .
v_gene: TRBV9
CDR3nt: TGTGCCAGCAGCCCACAGGGTCCAGGGGATTCTTCACCCCTCCACTTT
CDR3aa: CASSPQGPGDSSPLHF

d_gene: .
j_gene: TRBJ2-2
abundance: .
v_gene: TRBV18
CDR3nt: TGTGCCAGCTCACCACCGGAGGGCTTGAACACCGGGGAGCTGTTTTTT
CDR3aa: CASSPPEGLNTGELFF

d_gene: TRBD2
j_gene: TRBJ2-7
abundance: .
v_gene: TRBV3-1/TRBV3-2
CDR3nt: TGTGCCAGCAGCCGAGTAGCGGGGAGGGTCGAGCAGTACTTC
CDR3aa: CASSRVAGRVEQYF

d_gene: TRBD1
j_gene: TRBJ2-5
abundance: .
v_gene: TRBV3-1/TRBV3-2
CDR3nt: TGTGCCAGCAGCCAACGAACCGGGACAGATCAAGAGACCCAGTACTTC
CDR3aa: CASSQRTGTDQETQYF

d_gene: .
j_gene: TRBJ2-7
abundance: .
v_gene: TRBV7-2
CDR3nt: TGTGCCAGCAGCCGTGGGTGGAGGGCCGAGCAGTACTTC
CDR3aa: CASSRGWRAEQYF

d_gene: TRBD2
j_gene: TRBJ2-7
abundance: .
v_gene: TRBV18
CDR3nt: TGTGCCAGCTCACCACCGCGGGCTAGCGGGCATTCCTACGAGCAGTACTTC
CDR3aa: CASSPPRASGHSYEQYF

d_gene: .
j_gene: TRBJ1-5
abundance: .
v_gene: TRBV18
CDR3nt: TGTGCCAGCAGAGACGCAGGGACTGGCAGCAATCAGCCCCAGCATTTT
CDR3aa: CASRDAGTGSNQPQHF

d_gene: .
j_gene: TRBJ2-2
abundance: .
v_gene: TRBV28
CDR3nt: TGTGCCAGCAGTCCTCAGGGGTGGGAGCTGTTTTTT
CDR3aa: CASSPQGWELFF

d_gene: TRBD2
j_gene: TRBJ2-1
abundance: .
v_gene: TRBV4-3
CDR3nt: TGCGCCAGCAGCCAAGAACTAGCGGGAGGCTATGAGCAGTTCTTC
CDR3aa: CASSQELAGGYEQFF

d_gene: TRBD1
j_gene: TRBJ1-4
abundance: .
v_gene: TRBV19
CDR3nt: TGTGCCAGTAGTATGGGGACAGCTGCAACTAATGAAAAACTGTTTTTT
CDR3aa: CASSMGTAATNEKLFF

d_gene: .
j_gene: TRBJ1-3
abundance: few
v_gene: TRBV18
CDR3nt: TGTGCCAGCTCACCTTCCCAGGTGGCAGAAAACACCATATATTTT
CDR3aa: CASSPSQVAENTIYF

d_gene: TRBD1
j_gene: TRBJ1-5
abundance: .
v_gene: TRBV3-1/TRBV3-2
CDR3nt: TGTGCCAGCAGCCAAGGCCTAGGGGGCGAGCAGCCCCAGCATTTT
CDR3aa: CASSQGLGGEQPQHF

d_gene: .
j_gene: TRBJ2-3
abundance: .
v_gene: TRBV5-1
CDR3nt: TGCGCCAGCAGCCCGGGACTCGATACGCAGTATTTT
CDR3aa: CASSPGLDTQYF

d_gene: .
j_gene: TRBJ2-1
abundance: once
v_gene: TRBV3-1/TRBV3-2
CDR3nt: TGTGCCAGCAGCCAAGGGTCCCTTGGGGCGCAGTTCTTC
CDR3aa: CASSQGSLGAQFF

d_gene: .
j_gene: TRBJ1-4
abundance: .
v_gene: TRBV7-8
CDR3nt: TGTGCCAGCAGCTTAGCGTGGGAGGTTCTAGCTAATGAAAAACTGTTTTTT
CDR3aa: CASSLAWEVLANEKLFF

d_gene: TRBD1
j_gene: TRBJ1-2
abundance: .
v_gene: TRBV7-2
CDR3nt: TGTGCCAGCAGTTCAAAGGACAGGGGGCATGGCTACACCTTC
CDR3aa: CASSSKDRGHGYTF

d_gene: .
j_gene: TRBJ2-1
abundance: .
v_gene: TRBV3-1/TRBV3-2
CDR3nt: TGTGCCAGCAGCCAAGTCGGTTCCTACAATGAGCAGTTCTTC
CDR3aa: CASSQVGSYNEQFF

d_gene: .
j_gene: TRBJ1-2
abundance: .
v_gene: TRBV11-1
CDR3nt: TGTGCCAGCAGCCCAGGAGGGGTCTATGGCTACACCTTC
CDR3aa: CASSPGGVYGYTF

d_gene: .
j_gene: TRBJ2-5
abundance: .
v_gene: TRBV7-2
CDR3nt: TGTGCCAGTTCAGGGCAGGGGTACGAGACCCAGTACTTC
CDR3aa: CASSGQGYETQYF

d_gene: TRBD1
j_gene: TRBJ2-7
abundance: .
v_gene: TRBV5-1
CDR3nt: TGCGCCAGCAGCTTGGGTTTAGGACAGGGTTTAAACGAGCAGTACTTC
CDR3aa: CASSLGLGQGLNEQYF

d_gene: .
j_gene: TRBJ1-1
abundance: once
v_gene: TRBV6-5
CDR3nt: TGTGCCAGCAGTTCCAGACGGAGAGATAACACTGAAGCTTTCTTT
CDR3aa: CASSSRRRDNTEAFF

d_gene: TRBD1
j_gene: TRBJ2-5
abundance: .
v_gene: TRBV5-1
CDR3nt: TGCGCCAGTCATAGGGACAGCCTTCAGGAGACCCAGTACTTC
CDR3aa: CASHRDSLQETQYF

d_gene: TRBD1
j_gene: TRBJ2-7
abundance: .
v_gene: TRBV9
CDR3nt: TGTGCCAGCAGCTCCTCGCCGGGACAGCCCTACGAGCAGTACTTC
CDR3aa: CASSSSPGQPYEQYF

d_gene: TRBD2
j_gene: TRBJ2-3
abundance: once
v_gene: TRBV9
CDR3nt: TGTGCCAGCAGCGGTGGAGCGGGGGGTACAGATACGCAGTATTTT
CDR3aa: CASSGGAGGTDTQYF

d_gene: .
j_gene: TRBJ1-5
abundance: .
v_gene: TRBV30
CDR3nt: TGTGCCTGGAGTTTGGGGGCCCTCAATCAGCCCCAGCATTTT
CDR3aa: CAWSLGALNQPQHF

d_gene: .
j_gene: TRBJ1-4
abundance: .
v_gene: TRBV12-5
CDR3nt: TGTGCTAGTGGTTTGGTCCAGGGGTCCAATTCTCTACGCCGGGAAAAACTGTTTTTT
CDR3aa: CASGLVQGSNSLRREKLFF

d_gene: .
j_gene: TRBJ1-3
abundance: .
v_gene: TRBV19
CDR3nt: TGTGCCAGTAGTTGGAGCTCTGGAAACACCATATATTTT
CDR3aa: CASSWSSGNTIYF

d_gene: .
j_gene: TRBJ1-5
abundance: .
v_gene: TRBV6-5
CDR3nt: TGTGCCAGCAGTTACTCGCAGAATCAGCCCCAGCATTTT
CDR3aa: CASSYSQNQPQHF

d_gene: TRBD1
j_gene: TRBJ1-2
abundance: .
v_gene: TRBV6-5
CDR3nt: TGTGCCAGCAGTTACTCGAACAGGGGGGACTATGGCTACACCTTC
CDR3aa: CASSYSNRGDYGYTF